This is a list of T cell receptor beta chains from one sample in a study of blood T cell repertoires in COVID-19. The table came from immunoSEQ multiplex PCR; TCRdb's copy has only in-frame clones and leaves some out. The sample carries some 70,000 clones, 90% recorded once. The material sequenced was peripheral blood. These receptors were obtained from a man in his forties or fifties with COVID-19, enrolled during active disease. CDR3s include the opening cysteine and the closing phenylalanine or tryptophan. The order of the fields is clone size, D gene, V gene, J gene, CDR3 DNA, CDR3 protein. D genes are given only for firm matches. For some rows the clone size is stated as once, few or many, or as a class when expanded; others skip it.

abundance: -; d_gene: -; v_gene: TRBV3-1/TRBV3-2; j_gene: TRBJ1-1; CDR3nt: TGTGCCAGCACCCAATACGGTGGCACTGAAGCTTTCTTT; CDR3aa: CASTQYGGTEAFF
abundance: -; d_gene: -; v_gene: TRBV30; j_gene: TRBJ1-6; CDR3nt: TGTGCCTGGAGTGTGGGGGGTTCGAATTCACCCCTCCACTTT; CDR3aa: CAWSVGGSNSPLHF
abundance: -; d_gene: TRBD2; v_gene: TRBV7-2; j_gene: TRBJ2-3; CDR3nt: TGTGCCAGCAGCTTAGGGCTAGCGGGGGGACTTGGAAATACGCAGTATTTT; CDR3aa: CASSLGLAGGLGNTQYF
abundance: -; d_gene: TRBD1; v_gene: TRBV18; j_gene: TRBJ1-1; CDR3nt: TGTGCCAGCTCACCCCGGACAGGGGGCCTCACTGAAGCTTTCTTT; CDR3aa: CASSPRTGGLTEAFF
abundance: -; d_gene: TRBD1; v_gene: TRBV11-2; j_gene: TRBJ2-7; CDR3nt: TGTGCCAGCAGCTCCCTGACAGGGCGGACCACAAACTACGAGCAGTACTTC; CDR3aa: CASSSLTGRTTNYEQYF
abundance: -; d_gene: -; v_gene: TRBV19; j_gene: TRBJ1-2; CDR3nt: TGTGCCAGTAGTGCGTCGACAGGAGGCTACACCTTC; CDR3aa: CASSASTGGYTF
abundance: -; d_gene: TRBD2; v_gene: TRBV5-1; j_gene: TRBJ2-1; CDR3nt: TGCGCCAGCAGCCTGCTAACTAGCGGGGTGTTGCGTGAGCAGTTCTTC; CDR3aa: CASSLLTSGVLREQFF
abundance: -; d_gene: TRBD2; v_gene: TRBV5-1; j_gene: TRBJ2-7; CDR3nt: TGCGCCAGCAGCACAATAGCGGGGCCCTCCTACGAGCAGTACTTC; CDR3aa: CASSTIAGPSYEQYF
abundance: once; d_gene: TRBD2; v_gene: TRBV10-3; j_gene: TRBJ2-3; CDR3nt: TGTGCCATCAGGACTAGCCTGGGGGCAGATACGCAGTATTTT; CDR3aa: CAIRTSLGADTQYF
abundance: -; d_gene: TRBD2; v_gene: TRBV18; j_gene: TRBJ2-2; CDR3nt: TGTGCCAGCCGCTGGACTAGCGGGACTATGAACACCGGGGAGCTGTTTTTT; CDR3aa: CASRWTSGTMNTGELFF